What follows are 19 T cell receptor beta chains derived from one specimen sequenced in a study of T cells after yellow fever vaccination. Using its own MiXCR run on the 5' RACE reads, TCRdb lists one record per CDR3 protein. The table has under 500,000 distinct CDR3 sequences, approximately 18% seen once. This specimen consisted of PBMCs, obtained before the yellow fever booster vaccination. The origin of the receptors is a man between 18 and 29 years old who received the YFV17D yellow fever vaccine.

About this clonotype: One junction end does not reproduce the germline sequence, and a read error may be involved. The chain has TRBV4-3 and TRBJ2-3; 9 bases are shared with TRBD1. Germline lookup yields CDR1 LGHNA and CDR2 YSLEER. The CDR3 loop spans 16 amino acids. CDR3 sequence (DNA): TGCGCCAGCAGCCAAGATAGGGGGACAGGGCCAGATACGCCGTATTTT. It specifies CASSQDRGTGPDTPYF.

The rearrangement links TRBV5-1 to TRBJ2-2, with D possibly TRBD2 on 5 matching bases. The CDR3 covers 14 residues. In germline, CDR1 is SGHRS, CDR2 YFSETQ. V was trimmed by 4 bases and J by 1 base, leaving 8 bases between them. In DNA, the CDR3 is TGCGCCAGCAGCGGACTCCTGAACACCGGGGAGCTGTTTTTT. Its translation: CASSGLLNTGELFF.

The table lists this clonotype with many counts. The chain has TRBV6-6 and TRBJ2-5, with 7 bases aligning to TRBD2. CDR1 and CDR2 from the germline V gene are MNHNY and SVGAGI (reference sequence). V lost 6 bases to trimming and J lost 5 bases; unmatched junction nucleotides: 6. There are 13 residues in the CDR3. The DNA of the CDR3 is TGTGCCAGCAGCCCGCCGGGGGGTGAGACCCAGTACTTC. Translation gives CASSPPGGETQYF.

The V gene is TRBV11-2, the J gene TRBJ2-1, with TRBD2 as a possible D gene (6 bases). Germline-derived CDR1 and CDR2 are SGHAT and FQNNGV. V was clipped by 5 bases and J by 9 bases, with 23 bases between them. This CDR3 contains 16 residues. The CDR3 loop is CASSLRSAAGSGEQFF. The CDR3, as DNA: TGTGCCAGCAGCCTCCGTAGCGCCGCGGGGTCGGGTGAGCAGTTCTTC. The complete variable domain, with remaining parts taken from reference TRBV11-2 and TRBJ2-1, reads EAGVAQSPRYKIIEKRQSVAFWCNPISGHATLYWYQQILGQGPKLLIQFQNNGVVDDSQLPKDRFSAERLKGVDSTLKIQPAKLEDSAVYLCASSLRSAAGSGEQFFGPGTRLTVL.

V gene TRBV6-5 combines with J gene TRBJ2-7, with TRBD2 matching over 11 bases. Trimming at V came to 5 bases and at J to 3 bases, leaving 12 bases not matched to a gene. Per germline, CDR1 MNHEY and CDR2 SVGAGI. CDR3 length: 17 amino acids. CDR3 coding DNA: TGTGCCAGCAGTACCGTTAGACTAGCGGGGAACATCTACGAGCAGTACTTC. It is translated as CASSTVRLAGNIYEQYF.

CDR3 in DNA: TGTGCCAGCTCAGATTCCTACAGGGGTACTGAAGCTTTCTTT. It specifies CASSDSYRGTEAFF. The J gene is TRBJ1-1, the V gene TRBV18, with 7 bases that match TRBD1. CDR3 length equals 14 residues. After removal of 5 bases from V and 5 bases from J, the junction contained 8 bases not matched to a gene. The germline V gene encodes CDR1 KGHSH and CDR2 LQKENI.

The chain uses TRBV6-2 or TRBV6-3 and TRBJ2-3, with D perhaps matching TRBD1 (6 bases). V was pared by 6 bases and J by 6 bases, with 16 bases between. CDR1 is MNHEY, CDR2 SVGEGT, per germline. CDR3 length: 14 residues. CDR3 sequence (DNA): TGTGCCAGCAGAACTGAAACAGGGCCGGATACGCAGTATTTT. This sequence encodes CASRTETGPDTQYF.

This clonotype was counted a few times. V and J are TRBV20-1 and TRBJ2-5; the D call may be TRBD1 or TRBD2 (5 bases each). Germline CDR1 is DFQATT and CDR2 is SNEGSKA (reference sequence). The ends were cut back, 5 bases at V and 3 bases at J, with 13 bases in the middle. The length of the CDR3 is 13 residues. The CDR3 sequence: CSAPRGAKETQYF. CDR3 in DNA: TGCAGTGCTCCGAGAGGGGCGAAAGAGACCCAGTACTTC.

This clonotype has just a few counts. The V gene is TRBV27, the J gene TRBJ2-1; unclear D gene. The germline V and J ends were trimmed by 2 bases and 2 bases, with 10 bases remaining between them. CDR1 and CDR2 from the germline V gene are MNHEY and SMNVEV (reference sequence). This CDR3 comprises 15 residues. Here the CDR3 reads CASSLIGGAYNEQFF. In DNA, the CDR3 is TGTGCCAGCAGTTTAATCGGTGGCGCCTACAATGAGCAGTTCTTC.

The genes are TRBV7-9 and TRBJ1-1; no definite D call. Germline V gene data show CDR1 as SEHNR and CDR2 as FQNEAQ (reference sequence). This CDR3 has 17 amino acids. The V end was cut by 0 bases, the J end by 1 base, with 15 bases between. The CDR3 sequence: CASSLAWAGMKNTEAFF. The CDR3 DNA sequence: TGTGCCAGCAGCTTAGCGTGGGCGGGGATGAAGAACACTGAAGCTTTCTTT.

The chain uses TRBV20-1 and TRBJ2-5; 7 bases match TRBD2. CDR1 DFQATT and CDR2 SNEGSKA come from the germline V gene (reference sequence). V shed 6 bases, J shed 3 bases, and the junction held 4 bases outside the gene matches. The CDR3 runs to 12 residues. CDR3 in amino acids: CSAQRGEETQYF. DNA of the CDR3: TGCAGTGCCCAACGGGGGGAAGAGACCCAGTACTTC.

This clonotype has a handful of counts. CDR3: CASHGQPNQPQHF. CDR3 coding DNA: TGTGCCAGCCATGGACAGCCTAATCAGCCCCAGCATTTT. The rearrangement uses TRBV2 and TRBJ1-5; a weak D match, TRBD1 (6 bases). CDR3 length: 13 amino acids. The V end was cut by 8 bases, the J end by 4 bases, with 12 bases between. CDR1 is SNHLY and CDR2 is FYNNEI in the germline V gene.

The rearrangement links TRBV12-3 or TRBV12-4 to TRBJ1-2; D may be TRBD1 (5 bases). The germline V and J ends were trimmed by 3 bases and 4 bases, with 9 bases remaining between them. The length of the CDR3 is 13 residues. This CDR3 is CASSFRGRYGYTF. In DNA form, the CDR3 reads TGTGCCAGCAGTTTTAGGGGTCGCTATGGCTACACCTTC.

This clonotype was recorded once. J is TRBJ2-1 and V is TRBV6-5; 9 bases match TRBD1. Germline V CDR1 and CDR2: MNHEY, SVGAGI. The V and J ends lost 6 bases and 8 bases, in that order; junction bases with no gene match: 11. CDR3 size: 15 residues. In nucleotides, the CDR3 is TGTGCCAGCAGCCCGGTCCGGGGACAGGGTGATGAGCAGTTCTTC. Translation: CASSPVRGQGDEQFF.

This clonotype was detected a few times. The rearrangement links TRBV5-1 to TRBJ1-6; TRBD1 agrees at 12 bases. The germline V gene has CDR1 SGHRS and CDR2 YFSETQ. Losses at the gene ends were 4 bases for V and 7 bases for J; bases not matched to a gene: 15. CDR3 length: 19 amino acids. The CDR3 DNA reads as TGCGCCAGCAGCCTGGCCGGGACAGGGGGCCCGGTGAGGAATTCACCCCTCCACTTT. Protein sequence: CASSLAGTGGPVRNSPLHF.

A few counts support this clonotype. This chain joins TRBV4-2 and TRBJ2-7, with unresolved D. Germline assignment: CDR1 LGHNA and CDR2 YNFKEQ. Trimming stripped 0 bases from V and 1 base from J, with 16 bases between. The length of the CDR3 is 17 residues. Here the CDR3 reads CASSQDKPGVNSYEQYF. The CDR3, as DNA: TGTGCCAGCAGCCAAGATAAGCCGGGCGTAAATTCCTACGAGCAGTACTTC.

The chain links TRBV7-6 to TRBJ2-5; 10 bases fit TRBD2. J gave up 4 bases and V 6 bases, and 8 bases lay outside the gene matches. CDR1 and CDR2 from the germline V gene are SGHVS and FNYEAQ. The CDR3 contains 15 residues. The CDR3 here is CASSWSGGAGETQYF. CDR3 nucleotide sequence: TGTGCCAGCAGTTGGAGCGGGGGGGCAGGAGAGACCCAGTACTTC.

CDR3 sequence (DNA): TGTGCCAGCAGCTTGGGGGGAGGGTGGCACACTGAAGCTTTCTTT. It codes for CASSLGGGWHTEAFF. The chain links TRBV11-2 to TRBJ1-1; D is perhaps TRBD1 (5 bases). This CDR3 has 15 residues. Germline CDR1 SGHAT, CDR2 FQNNGV. Trimming shortened V by 3 bases and J by 3 bases, and 14 bases separated the two germline ends.

The chain is built from TRBV5-1 and TRBJ2-1; a possible D gene is TRBD2 (5 bases). The CDR3 consists of 14 residues. Trimming removed 6 bases at V and 8 bases at J, with 18 bases between. Germline CDR1 is SGHRS and CDR2 is YFSETQ. The CDR3 protein is CASKRTASLDEQFF. The DNA for the CDR3 is TGCGCCAGCAAGCGGACTGCCTCATTGGATGAGCAGTTCTTC.